This TCR beta chain is from a study of CD8 T cells in ankylosing spondylitis. Study outcomes and limitations: Clones tied to disease were said to be significantly enriched in matched ankylosing spondylitis synovial fluid. Characteristic, it appeared, of ankylosing spondylitis blood was a TCR beta motif of eight highly homologous variants. Disease-linked clones bore a CD8+ phenotype, appearing relatively rarely in peripheral blood. Previously reported in reactive arthritis synovial fluid and blood were some of the motif variants.

Of note for this clonotype: What it binds is not known.

In making TCR beta libraries, quantitative 5'-RACE with molecular barcodes was used. TCRdb used MiXCR to reprocess the 5' RACE reads, holding one entry per CDR3 protein. The sample has some 800,000 distinct CDR3 sequences, about 12% seen once. Per the germline V gene, CDR1 is DFQATT and CDR2 is SNEGSKA (reference sequence). Trimming took off 6 bases at V and 1 base at J, with 18 bases between the two ends. This CDR3 contains 15 residues. The source is a male donor with ankylosing spondylitis. This sequence joins TRBV20-1 and TRBJ2-5; possible D gene TRBD2, 6 bases. The sequenced sample consisted of blood, either unsorted or a sorted T cell fraction (not recorded which). CDR3: CSAPRWAGSQETQYF. The CDR3 bases are TGCAGTGCGCCTCGCTGGGCGGGATCCCAAGAGACCCAGTACTTC.